These T cell receptor beta chains were read from a single sample in a study of blood T cell repertoires in COVID-19. The method was immunoSEQ multiplex PCR; TCRdb's version includes in-frame clones alone and lacks a portion of them. The sample lists fewer than 250,000 clones, about 89% occurring once. Sequenced material: peripheral blood. The receptors here all came from a man aged 55 to 70 who had recovered from COVID-19. Each CDR3 is given with its conserved first and last residue. The order of the fields is D gene, V gene, J gene, clone size, CDR3 protein, CDR3 DNA. D genes are given only for firm matches. Clone size appears in some rows only: once, few, many, or a class for an expanded clone.

.	TRBV18	TRBJ2-1	.	CASSPGGYSYNEQFF	TGTGCCAGCTCACCAGGGGGGTACTCCTACAATGAGCAGTTCTTC
.	TRBV20-1	TRBJ2-7	once	CSASNQGTSSYEQYF	TGCAGTGCTAGTAATCAGGGGACCTCCTCCTACGAGCAGTACTTC
.	TRBV5-1	TRBJ1-6	.	CASSLGAGRSPLHF	TGCGCCAGCAGCTTGGGGGCAGGGCGGTCACCCCTCCACTTT
.	TRBV27	TRBJ1-1	.	CASSSPGTLNTEAFF	TGTGCCAGCAGTTCCCCCGGGACTCTGAACACTGAAGCTTTCTTT
TRBD1	TRBV11-2	TRBJ2-7	.	CASSPWDSAYEQYF	TGTGCCAGCAGCCCCTGGGACAGTGCCTACGAGCAGTACTTC
.	TRBV5-1	TRBJ2-1	.	CASSFQGAYNEQFF	TGCGCCAGCAGCTTTCAGGGCGCCTACAATGAGCAGTTCTTC
TRBD1	TRBV6-5	TRBJ1-3	.	CASSTAKGATIYF	TGTGCCAGTTCCACGGCCAAGGGGGCCACCATATATTTT
.	TRBV30	TRBJ1-6	.	CAWSPLVGNSPLHF	TGTGCCTGGAGTCCCCTAGTTGGTAATTCACCCCTCCACTTT
TRBD1	TRBV5-6	TRBJ1-2	.	CASRRTGDNYGYTF	TGTGCCAGCAGGCGAACAGGGGATAACTATGGCTACACCTTC
.	TRBV24-1	TRBJ2-2	few	CATSDGLQGRNTGELFF	TGTGCCACCAGTGATGGTTTGCAGGGGCGGAACACCGGGGAGCTGTTTTTT
TRBD1	TRBV15	TRBJ1-1	.	CATSTGTGALNTEAFF	TGTGCCACCAGCACCGGGACAGGGGCTTTGAACACTGAAGCTTTCTTT
TRBD2	TRBV5-6	TRBJ2-1	.	CASSLRLAGYNEQFF	TGTGCCAGCAGCTTACGGCTAGCGGGATACAATGAGCAGTTCTTC
TRBD2	TRBV7-3	TRBJ2-1	.	CASNLAGGGNEQFF	TGTGCCAGCAACCTAGCGGGAGGTGGGAATGAGCAGTTCTTC
TRBD1	TRBV19	TRBJ1-5	.	CASSIGTGGYQPQHF	TGTGCCAGTAGTATAGGAACAGGGGGGTATCAGCCCCAGCATTTT
.	TRBV30	TRBJ2-7	.	CAWLDSSYEQYF	TGTGCCTGGCTTGACAGCTCCTACGAGCAGTACTTC